This record covers a single T cell receptor beta chain. Looked up from germline, CDR1 is WSHSY and CDR2 is SAAADI. Trimming at V came to 3 bases and at J to 1 base, leaving 10 bases not matched to a gene. CDR3 size: 17 residues. These data are taken from a study of blood T cell repertoires in COVID-19. Assay used: immunoSEQ multiplex PCR; TCRdb lists only in-frame clones, some missing. The sample contains around 300,000 clones, about 90% of which appear only once. The origin of this receptor is a woman between 18 and 29 years old with acute COVID-19. Specimen: PBMCs or T cells enriched from blood (not recorded which). This sequence joins TRBV10-2 and TRBJ2-3, with TRBD2 matching over 7 bases. CDR3: CASSENAGVVGTDTQYF. DNA of the CDR3: TGCGCCAGCAGTGAAAACGCGGGGGTTGTTGGCACAGATACGCAGTATTTT.